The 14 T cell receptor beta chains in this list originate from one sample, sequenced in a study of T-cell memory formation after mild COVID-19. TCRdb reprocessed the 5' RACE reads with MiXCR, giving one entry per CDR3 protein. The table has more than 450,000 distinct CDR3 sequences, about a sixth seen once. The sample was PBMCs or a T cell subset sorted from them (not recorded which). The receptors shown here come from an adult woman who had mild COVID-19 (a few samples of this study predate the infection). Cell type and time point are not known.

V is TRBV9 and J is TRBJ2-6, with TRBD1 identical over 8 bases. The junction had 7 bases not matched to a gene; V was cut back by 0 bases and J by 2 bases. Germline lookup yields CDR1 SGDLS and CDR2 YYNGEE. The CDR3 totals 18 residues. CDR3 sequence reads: CASSVARDRGAGANVLTF. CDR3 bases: TGTGCCAGCAGCGTAGCGCGCGACAGGGGAGCTGGGGCCAACGTCCTGACTTTC.

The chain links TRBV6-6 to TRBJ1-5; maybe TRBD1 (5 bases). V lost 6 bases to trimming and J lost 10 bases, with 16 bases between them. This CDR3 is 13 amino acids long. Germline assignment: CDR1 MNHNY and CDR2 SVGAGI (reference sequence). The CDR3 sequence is CASSTQGALPQHF. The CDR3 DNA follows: TGTGCCAGCAGCACCCAGGGAGCCCTTCCCCAGCATTTT.

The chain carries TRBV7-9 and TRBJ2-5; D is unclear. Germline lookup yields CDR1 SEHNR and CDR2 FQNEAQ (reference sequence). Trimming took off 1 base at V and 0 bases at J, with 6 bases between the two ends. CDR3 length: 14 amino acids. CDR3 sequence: CASSLGENQETQYF. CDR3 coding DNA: TGTGCCAGCAGCTTAGGAGAAAACCAAGAGACCCAGTACTTC. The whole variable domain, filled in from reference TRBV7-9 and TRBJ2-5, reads DTGVSQNPRHKITKRGQNVTFRCDPISEHNRLYWYRQTLGQGPEFLTYFQNEAQLEKSRLLSDRFSAERPKGSFSTLEIQRTEQGDSAMYLCASSLGENQETQYFGPGTRLLVL.

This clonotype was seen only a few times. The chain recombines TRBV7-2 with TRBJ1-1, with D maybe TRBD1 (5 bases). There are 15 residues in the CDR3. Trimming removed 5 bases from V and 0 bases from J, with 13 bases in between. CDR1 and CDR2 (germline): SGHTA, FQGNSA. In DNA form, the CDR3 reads TGTGCCAGCAGCCTCAGGGAGATAATGAACACTGAAGCTTTCTTT. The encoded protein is CASSLREIMNTEAFF.

The CDR3 DNA sequence: TGTGCCAGCAGTTACTCAACTACCCAGAACACTGAAGCTTTCTTT. This gives the protein CASSYSTTQNTEAFF. The chain joins TRBV6-2 or TRBV6-3 to TRBJ1-1, with D hard to call. CDR3 length: 15 amino acids. The germline V gene has CDR1 MNHEY and CDR2 SVGEGT. Trimming stripped 0 bases from V and 1 base from J, with 9 bases between.

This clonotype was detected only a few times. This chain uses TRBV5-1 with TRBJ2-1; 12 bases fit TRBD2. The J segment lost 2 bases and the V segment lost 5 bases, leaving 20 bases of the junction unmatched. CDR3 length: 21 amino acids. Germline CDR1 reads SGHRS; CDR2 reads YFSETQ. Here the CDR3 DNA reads TGCGCCAGCAGTACCCCGGGCCCCGAAAGACTAGCGGGAGCCCCCTACAATGAGCAGTTCTTC. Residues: CASSTPGPERLAGAPYNEQFF.

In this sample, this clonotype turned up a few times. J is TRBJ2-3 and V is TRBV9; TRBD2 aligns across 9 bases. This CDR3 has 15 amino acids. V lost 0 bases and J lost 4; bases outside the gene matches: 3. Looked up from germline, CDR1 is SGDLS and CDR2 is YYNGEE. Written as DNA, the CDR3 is TGTGCCAGCAGCGTAGGGGGCGGGGGGGCAGATACGCAGTATTTT. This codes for CASSVGGGGADTQYF.

CDR3 bases: TGTGCCAGCAGTTACGACACATGGGAAGGCTACACCTTC. Protein: CASSYDTWEGYTF. The chain joins TRBV6-5 to TRBJ1-2; D remains ambiguous. V was pared by 2 bases and J by 8 bases, with 12 bases between. This CDR3 is built from 13 residues. From germline, CDR1 is MNHEY and CDR2 SVGAGI.

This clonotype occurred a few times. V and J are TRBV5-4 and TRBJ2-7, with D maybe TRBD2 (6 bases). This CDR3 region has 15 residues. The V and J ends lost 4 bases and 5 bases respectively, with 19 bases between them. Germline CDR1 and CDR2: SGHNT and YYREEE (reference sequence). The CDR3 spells CASSIWGRTGDEQYF. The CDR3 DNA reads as TGTGCCAGCAGCATTTGGGGGAGGACCGGCGACGAGCAGTACTTC.

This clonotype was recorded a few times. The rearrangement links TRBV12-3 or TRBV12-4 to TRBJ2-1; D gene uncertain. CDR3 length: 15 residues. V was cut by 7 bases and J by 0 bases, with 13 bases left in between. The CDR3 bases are TGTGCCAGCACCGTCGCCGCTAGCTCCTACAATGAGCAGTTCTTC. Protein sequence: CASTVAASSYNEQFF.

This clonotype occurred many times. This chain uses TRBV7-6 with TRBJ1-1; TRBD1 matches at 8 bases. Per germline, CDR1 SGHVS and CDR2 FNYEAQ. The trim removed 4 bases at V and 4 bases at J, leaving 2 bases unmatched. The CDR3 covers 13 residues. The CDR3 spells CASSYTGGTEAFF. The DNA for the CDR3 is TGTGCCAGCAGCTACACAGGGGGCACTGAAGCTTTCTTT. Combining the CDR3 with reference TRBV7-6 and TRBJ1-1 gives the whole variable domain GAGVSQSPRYKVTKRGQDVALRCDPISGHVSLYWYRQALGQGPEFLTYFNYEAQQDKSGLPNDRFSAERPEGSISTLTIQRTEQRDSAMYRCASSYTGGTEAFFGQGTRLTVV.

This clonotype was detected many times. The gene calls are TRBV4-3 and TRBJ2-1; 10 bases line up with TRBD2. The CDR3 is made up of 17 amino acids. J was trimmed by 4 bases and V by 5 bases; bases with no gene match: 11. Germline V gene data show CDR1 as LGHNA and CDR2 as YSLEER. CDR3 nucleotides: TGCGCCAGCAGCTCCCCCGGAGGACTAGCGGATTACAATGAGCAGTTCTTC. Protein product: CASSSPGGLADYNEQFF.

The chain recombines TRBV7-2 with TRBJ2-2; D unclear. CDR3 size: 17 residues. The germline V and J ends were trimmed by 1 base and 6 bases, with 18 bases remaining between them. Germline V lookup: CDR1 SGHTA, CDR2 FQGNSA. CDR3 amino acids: CASSLGAFRVEAGELFF. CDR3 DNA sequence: TGTGCCAGCAGCTTAGGGGCTTTCCGGGTAGAGGCCGGGGAGCTGTTTTTT.

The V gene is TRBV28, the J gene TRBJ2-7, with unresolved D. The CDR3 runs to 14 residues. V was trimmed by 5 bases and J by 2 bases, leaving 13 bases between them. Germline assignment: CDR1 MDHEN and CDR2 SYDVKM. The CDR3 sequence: CASSHASMPYEQYF. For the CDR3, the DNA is TGTGCCAGCAGTCATGCATCAATGCCCTACGAGCAGTACTTC.